The clone carrying this TCR beta chain was detected a few times. The antigen is undetermined. Amplified regions were TCR beta CDR3 sequences from RNA transcripts. TCR CDR3 underwent first-round RT-PCR with the HTBI primer set. TCRdb itself ran the multiplex PCR reads through MiXCR, one entry per CDR3 protein. This sample has 400,000 to 600,000 distinct CDR3 sequences, with roughly 16% found just once. The data derive from a study of T cells in Graves' hyperthyroidism and ophthalmopathy. At the level of the study: It was at initial diagnosis, before any treatment, that peripheral blood was collected. Study-wide results and caveats: Clonotypes that were expanded in thyroid above 0.001 mostly appeared in blood too.

Germline V gene sequence: CDR1 DFQATT, CDR2 SNEGSKA (reference sequence). Trimming removed 5 bases from V and 0 bases from J, with 11 bases in between. The CDR3 has 14 amino acids. The authors took PBMCs from 7.5 to 10 ml fresh peripheral blood. This receptor was obtained from a young woman with Graves' ophthalmopathy. Sequencing was performed on blood. The chain links TRBV20-1 to TRBJ1-5; D call uncertain. The CDR3 loop is CSALKGNSNQPQHF. The CDR3 region has the DNA TGCAGTGCTCTCAAGGGCAATAGCAATCAGCCCCAGCATTTT.